This T cell receptor (beta chain) was recovered during a study of blood T cell repertoires in COVID-19. The overall study: Donors in the United States, Italy and Spain gave samples during acute or convalescent COVID-19. PBMCs, B-cell-depleted T cells, or T cells were the source of the cDNA or gDNA that made up the material.

CDR3 length: 13 amino acids. Between the trimmed V and J ends, which lost 6 bases and 4 bases, there was a span of 12 bases. Original methodology: How many nucleated cells were present was estimated from reference gene primer amplification. The data were produced by immunoSEQ multiplex PCR, yet TCRdb's version contains in-frame clones alone and is incomplete. V and J calls and clone size follow that table, whereas D and trimming were derived from the DNA. The sample includes about 310,000 clones, approximately 89% seen only once; the top ten take about 8%. What was sequenced was peripheral blood. The chain recombines TRBV12-3 or TRBV12-4 with TRBJ2-5, with D tentatively TRBD1 (6 bases). The sequence came from a woman aged 50 to 60 who had recovered from COVID-19. CDR3 coding DNA: TGTGCCAGCAGGCCTCAGGGGAGAGAGACCCAGTACTTC. It is translated as CASRPQGRETQYF.